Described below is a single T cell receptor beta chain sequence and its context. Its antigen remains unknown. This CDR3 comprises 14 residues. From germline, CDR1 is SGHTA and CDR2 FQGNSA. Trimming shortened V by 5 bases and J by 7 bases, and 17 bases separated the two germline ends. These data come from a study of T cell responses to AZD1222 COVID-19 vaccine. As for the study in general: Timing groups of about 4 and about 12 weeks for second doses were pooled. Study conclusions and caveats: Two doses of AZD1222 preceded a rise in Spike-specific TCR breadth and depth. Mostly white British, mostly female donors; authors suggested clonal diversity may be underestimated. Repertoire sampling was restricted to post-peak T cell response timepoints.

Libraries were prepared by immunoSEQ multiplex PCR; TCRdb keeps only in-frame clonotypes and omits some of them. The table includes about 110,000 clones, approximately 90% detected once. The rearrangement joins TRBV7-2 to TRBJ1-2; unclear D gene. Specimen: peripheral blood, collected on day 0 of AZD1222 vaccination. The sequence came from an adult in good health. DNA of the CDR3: TGTGCCAGCAGCCCCGGTCGTGTCTCAATTGGCTACACCTTC. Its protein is CASSPGRVSIGYTF.